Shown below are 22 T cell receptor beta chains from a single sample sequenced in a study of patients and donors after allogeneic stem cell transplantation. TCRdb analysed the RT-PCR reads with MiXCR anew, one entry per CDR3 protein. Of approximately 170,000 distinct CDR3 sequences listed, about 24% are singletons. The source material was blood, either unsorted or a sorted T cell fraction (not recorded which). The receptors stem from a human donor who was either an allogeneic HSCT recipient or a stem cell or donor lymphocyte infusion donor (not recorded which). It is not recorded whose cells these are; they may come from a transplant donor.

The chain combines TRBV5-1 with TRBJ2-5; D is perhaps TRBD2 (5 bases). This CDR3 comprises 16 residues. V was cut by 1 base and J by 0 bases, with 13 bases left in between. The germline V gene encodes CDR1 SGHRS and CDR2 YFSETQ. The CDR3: CASSLKLRRDQETQYF. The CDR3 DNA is TGCGCCAGCAGCTTGAAATTGAGGCGGGACCAAGAGACCCAGTACTTC.

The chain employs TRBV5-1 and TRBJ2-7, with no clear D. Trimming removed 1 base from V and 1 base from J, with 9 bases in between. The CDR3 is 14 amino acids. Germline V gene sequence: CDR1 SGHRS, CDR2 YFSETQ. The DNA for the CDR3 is TGCGCCAGCAGCTTGAGGCCCGATTCCTACGAGCAGTACTTC. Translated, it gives CASSLRPDSYEQYF.

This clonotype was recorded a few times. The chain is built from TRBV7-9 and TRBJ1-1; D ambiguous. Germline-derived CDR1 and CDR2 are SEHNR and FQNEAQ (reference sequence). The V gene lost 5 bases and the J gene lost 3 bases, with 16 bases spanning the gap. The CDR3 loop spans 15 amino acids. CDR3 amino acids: CASSPESIFYTEAFF. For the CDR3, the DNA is TGTGCCAGCAGCCCCGAATCCATTTTTTACACTGAAGCTTTCTTT.

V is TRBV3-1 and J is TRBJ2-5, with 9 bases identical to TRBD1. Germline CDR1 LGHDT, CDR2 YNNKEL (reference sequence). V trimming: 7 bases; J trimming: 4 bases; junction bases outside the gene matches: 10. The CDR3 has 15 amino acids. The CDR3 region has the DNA TGTGCCAGCATCAACCGGGACAGGGCCGGAGAGACCCAGTACTTC. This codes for CASINRDRAGETQYF.

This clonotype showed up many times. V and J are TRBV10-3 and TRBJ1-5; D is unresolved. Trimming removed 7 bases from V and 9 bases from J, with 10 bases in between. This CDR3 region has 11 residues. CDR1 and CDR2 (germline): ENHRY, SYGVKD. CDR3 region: CAITRTAPQHF. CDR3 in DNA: TGTGCCATCACCCGGACGGCGCCCCAGCATTTT.

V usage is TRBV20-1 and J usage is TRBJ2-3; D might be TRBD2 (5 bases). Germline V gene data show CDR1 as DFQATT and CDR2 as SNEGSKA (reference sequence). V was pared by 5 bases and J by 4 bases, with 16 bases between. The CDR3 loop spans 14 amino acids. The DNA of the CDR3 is TGCAGTGCTTCGGCCCAAGAGAGGGCAGATACGCAGTATTTT. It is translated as CSASAQERADTQYF.

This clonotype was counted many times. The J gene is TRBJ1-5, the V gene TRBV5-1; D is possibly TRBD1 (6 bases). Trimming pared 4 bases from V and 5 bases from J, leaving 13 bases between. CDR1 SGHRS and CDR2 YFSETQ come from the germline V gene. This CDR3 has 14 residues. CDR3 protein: CASSPQGRDQPQHF. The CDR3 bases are TGCGCCAGCAGCCCGCAGGGGCGTGATCAGCCCCAGCATTTT.

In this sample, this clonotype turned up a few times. CDR3 in amino acids: CASSSSKVYEQYF. The DNA of the CDR3 is TGTGCCAGCAGCTCCTCCAAAGTATACGAGCAGTACTTC. This rearrangement joins TRBV11-1 to TRBJ2-7; no reliable D call. The germline CDR1 and CDR2 sequences are SGHAT and FQDESV (reference sequence). The CDR3 has 13 amino acids. V was cut by 4 bases and J by 4 bases, with 11 bases left in between.

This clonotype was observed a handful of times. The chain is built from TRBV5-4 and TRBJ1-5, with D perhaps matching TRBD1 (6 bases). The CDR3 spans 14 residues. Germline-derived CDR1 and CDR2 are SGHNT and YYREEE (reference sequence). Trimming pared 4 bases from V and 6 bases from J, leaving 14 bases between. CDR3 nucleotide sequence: TGTGCCAGCAGCATGACAGGATCTGGTCAGCCCCAGCATTTT. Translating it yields CASSMTGSGQPQHF.

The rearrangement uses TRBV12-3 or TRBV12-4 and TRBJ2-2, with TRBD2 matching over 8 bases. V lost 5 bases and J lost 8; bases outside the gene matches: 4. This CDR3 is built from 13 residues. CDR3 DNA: TGTGCCAGCAGTCCCTTAGCGGGGGGGGAGCTGTTTTTT. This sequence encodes CASSPLAGGELFF.

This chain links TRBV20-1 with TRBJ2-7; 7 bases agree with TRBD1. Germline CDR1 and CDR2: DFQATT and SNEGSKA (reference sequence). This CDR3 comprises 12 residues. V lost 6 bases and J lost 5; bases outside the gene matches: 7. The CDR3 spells CSATDRVDEQYF. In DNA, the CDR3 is TGCAGTGCCACAGACAGGGTCGACGAGCAGTACTTC.

CDR3 region: CASSARLSTDTQYF. CDR3 DNA sequence: TGCGCCAGCAGCGCAAGACTGAGCACAGATACGCAGTATTTT. V usage is TRBV5-1 and J usage is TRBJ2-3; unclear D gene. Germline CDR1 SGHRS, CDR2 YFSETQ. This CDR3 is 14 amino acids long. Trimming removed 4 bases from V and 0 bases from J, with 9 bases in between.

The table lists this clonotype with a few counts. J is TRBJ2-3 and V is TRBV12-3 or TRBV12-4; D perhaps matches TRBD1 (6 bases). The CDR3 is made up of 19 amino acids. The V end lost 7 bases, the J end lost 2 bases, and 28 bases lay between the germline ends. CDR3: CASTLAEGVQGSLTDTQYF. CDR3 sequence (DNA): TGTGCCAGCACCCTCGCTGAGGGAGTGCAGGGGTCCCTCACAGATACGCAGTATTTT.

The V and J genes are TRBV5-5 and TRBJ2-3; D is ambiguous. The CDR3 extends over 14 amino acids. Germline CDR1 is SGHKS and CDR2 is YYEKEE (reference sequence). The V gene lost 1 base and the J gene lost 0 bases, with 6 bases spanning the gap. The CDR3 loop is CASSLLGSTDTQYF. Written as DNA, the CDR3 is TGTGCCAGCAGCTTGTTAGGTAGCACAGATACGCAGTATTTT.

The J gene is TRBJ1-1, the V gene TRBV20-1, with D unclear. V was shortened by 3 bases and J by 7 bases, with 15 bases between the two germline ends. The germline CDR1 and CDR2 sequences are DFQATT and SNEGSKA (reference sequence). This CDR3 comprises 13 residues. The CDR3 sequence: CSASFPRRLEAFF. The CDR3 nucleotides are TGCAGTGCTAGTTTCCCGCGCCGCCTTGAAGCTTTCTTT.

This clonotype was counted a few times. The CDR3, as DNA: TGCGCCAGCAGCTTGGTGACAGGGTACACAGATACGCAGTATTTT. Translation gives CASSLVTGYTDTQYF. The V gene is TRBV5-1, the J gene TRBJ2-3; 7 bases are shared with TRBD1. The V and J ends lost 0 bases and 2 bases, in that order; junction bases with no gene match: 3. Germline assignment: CDR1 SGHRS and CDR2 YFSETQ. The CDR3 has 15 amino acids.

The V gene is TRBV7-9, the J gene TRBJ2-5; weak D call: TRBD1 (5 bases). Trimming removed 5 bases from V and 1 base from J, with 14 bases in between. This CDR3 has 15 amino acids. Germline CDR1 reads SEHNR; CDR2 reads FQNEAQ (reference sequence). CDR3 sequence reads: CASSRLRGSQETQYF. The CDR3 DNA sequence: TGTGCCAGCAGCCGACTTAGGGGCAGCCAAGAGACCCAGTACTTC.

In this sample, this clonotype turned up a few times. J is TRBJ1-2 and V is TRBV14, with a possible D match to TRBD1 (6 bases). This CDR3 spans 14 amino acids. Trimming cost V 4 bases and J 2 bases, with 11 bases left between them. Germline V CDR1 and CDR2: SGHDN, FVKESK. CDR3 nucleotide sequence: TGTGCCAGCAGCCGATTACAGGGCAACTATGGCTACACCTTC. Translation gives CASSRLQGNYGYTF.

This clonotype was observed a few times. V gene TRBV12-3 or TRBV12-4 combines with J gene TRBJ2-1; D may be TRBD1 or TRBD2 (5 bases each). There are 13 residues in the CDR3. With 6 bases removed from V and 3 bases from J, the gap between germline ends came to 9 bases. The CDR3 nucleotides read TGTGCCAGCAGCCGGGACGGCTACAATGAGCAGTTCTTC. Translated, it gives CASSRDGYNEQFF.

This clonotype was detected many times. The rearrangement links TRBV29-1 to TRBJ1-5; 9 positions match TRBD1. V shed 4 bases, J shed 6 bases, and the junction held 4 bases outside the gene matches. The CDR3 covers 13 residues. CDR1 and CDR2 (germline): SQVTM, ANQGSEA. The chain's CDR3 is CSVALDRGQPQHF. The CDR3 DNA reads TGCAGCGTTGCCCTGGACAGGGGTCAGCCCCAGCATTTT.

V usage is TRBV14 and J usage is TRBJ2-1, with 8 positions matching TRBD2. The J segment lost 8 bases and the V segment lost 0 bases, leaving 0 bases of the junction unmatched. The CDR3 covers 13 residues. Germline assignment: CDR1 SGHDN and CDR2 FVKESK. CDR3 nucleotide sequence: TGTGCCAGCAGCCAAGAGGGACTAGATGAGCAGTTCTTC. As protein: CASSQEGLDEQFF.

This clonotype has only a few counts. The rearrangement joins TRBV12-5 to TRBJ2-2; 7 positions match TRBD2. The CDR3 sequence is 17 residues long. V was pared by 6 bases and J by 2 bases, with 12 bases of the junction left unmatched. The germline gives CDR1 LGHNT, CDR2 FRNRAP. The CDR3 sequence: CASGLRVIAGNTGELFF. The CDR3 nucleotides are TGTGCTAGTGGCCTAAGGGTAATAGCGGGTAACACCGGGGAGCTGTTTTTT.